The clone carrying this T cell receptor beta chain was seen only a few times. What it binds is not known. The sample comes from a study of beta chain features in type 1 diabetes. Regarding the study as a whole: The study notes PCR might favor shorter templates equally in patients and controls. Resolution of whether HLA type affects TCRB rearrangement was not achieved here. The study found moderately but significantly shorter TCRB CDR3s in all four CD4+ subsets of Type 1 diabetes patients.

CD4+ naive, central memory, regulatory and stem cell-like memory subsets were isolated by sorting on CD45RO/CCR7/CD25/CD127/CD95/CD27. Expressed TCRB transcripts were sequenced because the entire RNA isolate underwent reverse transcription. TCRdb's copy holds only in-frame clones and misses some; the assay was immunoSEQ multiplex PCR. Of approximately 340,000 clones detected, about 15% appear once; the ten largest clones hold 0.019%. The CDR3 runs to 16 residues. CDR1 MGHRA and CDR2 YSYEKL come from the germline V gene. Trimming removed 4 bases at V and 2 bases at J, with 17 bases between. The sequence came from a woman under 30 in good health. This chain joins TRBV4-1 and TRBJ1-2; D is perhaps TRBD1 (5 bases). The sequenced material came from naive CD4+ T cells from blood. The CDR3 nucleotides are TGCGCCAGCAGCCCAATGCCGAGACAGAGAAACTATGGCTACACCTTC. This gives the protein CASSPMPRQRNYGYTF.